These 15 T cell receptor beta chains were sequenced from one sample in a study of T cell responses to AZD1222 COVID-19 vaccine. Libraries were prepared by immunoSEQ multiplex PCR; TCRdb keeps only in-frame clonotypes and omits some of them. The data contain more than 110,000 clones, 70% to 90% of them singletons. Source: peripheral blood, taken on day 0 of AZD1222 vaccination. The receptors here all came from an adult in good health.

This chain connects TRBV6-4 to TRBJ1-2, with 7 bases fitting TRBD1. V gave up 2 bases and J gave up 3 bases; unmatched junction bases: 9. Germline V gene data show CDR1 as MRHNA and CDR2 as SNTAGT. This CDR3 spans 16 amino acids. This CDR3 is CASSDPHGDRDYGYTF. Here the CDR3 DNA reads TGTGCCAGCAGTGACCCCCACGGCGACAGGGACTATGGCTACACCTTC.

This CDR3 is CASSQVGGGDTQYF. Here the CDR3 DNA reads TGTGCCAGCAGCCAAGTGGGGGGTGGGGATACGCAGTATTTT. This rearrangement joins TRBV3-1 (or the pseudogene TRBV3-2) to TRBJ2-3; tentatively, D is TRBD2 (6 bases). This CDR3 is built from 14 residues. V lost 1 base and J lost 6, with 11 bases in between. Germline CDR1 LGHDT, CDR2 YNNKEL (reference sequence).

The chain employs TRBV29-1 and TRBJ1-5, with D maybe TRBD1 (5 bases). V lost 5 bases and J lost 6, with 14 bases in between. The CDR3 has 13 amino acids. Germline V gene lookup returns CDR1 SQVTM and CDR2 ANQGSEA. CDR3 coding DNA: TGCAGCGTTTTAGGGGCAGGGAGTCAGCCCCAGCATTTT. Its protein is CSVLGAGSQPQHF.

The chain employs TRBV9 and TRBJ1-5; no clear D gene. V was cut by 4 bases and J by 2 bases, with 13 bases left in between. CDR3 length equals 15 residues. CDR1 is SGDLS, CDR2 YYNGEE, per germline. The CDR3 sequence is CASSQAGDGNQPQHF. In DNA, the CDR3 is TGTGCCAGCAGCCAAGCGGGTGATGGCAATCAGCCCCAGCATTTT. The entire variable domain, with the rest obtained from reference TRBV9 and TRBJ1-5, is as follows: DSGVTQTPKHLITATGQRVTLRCSPRSGDLSVYWYQQSLDQGLQFLIQYYNGEERAKGNILERFSAQQFPDLHSELNLSSLELGDSALYFCASSQAGDGNQPQHFGDGTRLSIL.

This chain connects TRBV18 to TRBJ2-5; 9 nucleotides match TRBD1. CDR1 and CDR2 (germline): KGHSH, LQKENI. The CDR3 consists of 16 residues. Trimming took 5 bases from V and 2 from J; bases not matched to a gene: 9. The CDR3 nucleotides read TGTGCCAGCTCATCCCGACAGGGGGTACGACAAGAGACCCAGTACTTC. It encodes CASSSRQGVRQETQYF.

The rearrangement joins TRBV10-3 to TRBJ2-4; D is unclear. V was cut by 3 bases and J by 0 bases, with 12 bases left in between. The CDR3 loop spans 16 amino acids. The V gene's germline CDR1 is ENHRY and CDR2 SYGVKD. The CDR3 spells CAISDVAALAKNIQYF. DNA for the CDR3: TGTGCCATCAGTGATGTGGCAGCTCTAGCCAAAAACATTCAGTACTTC.

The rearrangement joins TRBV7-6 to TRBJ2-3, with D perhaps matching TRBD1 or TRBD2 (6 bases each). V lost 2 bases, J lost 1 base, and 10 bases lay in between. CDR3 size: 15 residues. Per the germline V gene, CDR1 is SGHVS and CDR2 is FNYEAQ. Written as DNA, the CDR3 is TGTGCCAGCAGCTTATACGGGGGCCGCACAGATACGCAGTATTTT. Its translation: CASSLYGGRTDTQYF.

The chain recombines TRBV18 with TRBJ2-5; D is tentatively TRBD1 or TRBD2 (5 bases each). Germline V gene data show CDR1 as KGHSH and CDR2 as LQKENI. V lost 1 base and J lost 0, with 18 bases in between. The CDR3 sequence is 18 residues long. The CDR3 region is CASSPLGDPRGYQETQYF. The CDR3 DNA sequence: TGTGCCAGCTCACCACTTGGGGACCCTCGTGGGTACCAAGAGACCCAGTACTTC.

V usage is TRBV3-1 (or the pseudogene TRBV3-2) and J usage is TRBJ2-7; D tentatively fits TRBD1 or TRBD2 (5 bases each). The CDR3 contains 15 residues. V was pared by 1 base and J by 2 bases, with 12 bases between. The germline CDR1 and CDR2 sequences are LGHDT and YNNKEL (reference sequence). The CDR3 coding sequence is TGTGCCAGCAGCCAAGCTTGGGACCGAACCTACGAGCAGTACTTC. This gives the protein CASSQAWDRTYEQYF.

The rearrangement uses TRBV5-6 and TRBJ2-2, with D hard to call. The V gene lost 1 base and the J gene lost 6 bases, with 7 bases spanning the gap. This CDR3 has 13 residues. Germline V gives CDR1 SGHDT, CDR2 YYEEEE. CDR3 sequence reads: CASSLSGPGELFF. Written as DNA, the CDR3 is TGTGCCAGCAGCTTGTCTGGGCCCGGGGAGCTGTTTTTT.

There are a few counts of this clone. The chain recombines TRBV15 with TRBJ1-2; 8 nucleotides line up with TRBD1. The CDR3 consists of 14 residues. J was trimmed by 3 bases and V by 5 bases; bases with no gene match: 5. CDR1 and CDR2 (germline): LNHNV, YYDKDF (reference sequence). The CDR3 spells CATSLDRGHYGYTF. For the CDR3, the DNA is TGTGCCACCAGCCTCGACAGGGGCCACTATGGCTACACCTTC.

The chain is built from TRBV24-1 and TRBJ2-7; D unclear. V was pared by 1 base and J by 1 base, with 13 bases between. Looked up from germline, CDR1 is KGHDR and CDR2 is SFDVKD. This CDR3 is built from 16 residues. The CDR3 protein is CATSDLTRTWSYEQYF. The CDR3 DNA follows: TGTGCCACCAGTGATTTAACCCGGACGTGGTCCTACGAGCAGTACTTC.

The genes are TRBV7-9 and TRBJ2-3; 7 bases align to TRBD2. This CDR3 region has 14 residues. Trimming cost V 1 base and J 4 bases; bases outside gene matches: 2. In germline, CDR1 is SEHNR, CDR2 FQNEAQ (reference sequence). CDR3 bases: TGTGCCAGCAGCTTAGTTGGGGGGGCAGATACGCAGTATTTT. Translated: CASSLVGGADTQYF.

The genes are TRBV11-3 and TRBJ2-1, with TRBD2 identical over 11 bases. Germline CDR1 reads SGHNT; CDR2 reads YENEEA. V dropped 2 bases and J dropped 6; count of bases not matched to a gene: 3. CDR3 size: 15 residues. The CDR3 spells CASSLRLAGGNEQFF. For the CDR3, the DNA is TGTGCCAGCAGCTTACGTCTAGCGGGAGGCAATGAGCAGTTCTTC.

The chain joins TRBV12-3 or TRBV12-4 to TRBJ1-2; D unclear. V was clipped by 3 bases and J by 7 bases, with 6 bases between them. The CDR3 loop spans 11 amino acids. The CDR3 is CASSFVGGYTF. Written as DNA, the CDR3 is TGTGCCAGCAGTTTCGTGGGTGGCTACACCTTC.